Listed below are T cell receptor beta chains from one sample, sequenced in a study of blood T cells in healthy people across ages. A single record per CDR3 protein comes from TCRdb applying MiXCR to the 5' RACE reads. The data show approximately 800,000 distinct CDR3 sequences, approximately 65% seen once. Sample: blood. All receptors derive from a man aged 25-45 years in good health. Each CDR3 is given with its conserved first and last residue. Each record gives: V gene, J gene, clone size, D gene, CDR3 DNA, CDR3 protein. D genes are given only for firm matches. Clone size is not always given. Where it is, it says once, few, many or a class for expanded clones.

v_call: TRBV7-3; j_call: TRBJ1-2; clone_size: once; d_call: NA; cdr3_nt: TGTGCCAGCAGCTTTCAGCCCCCAGACAGGTACGGCTACACCTTC; cdr3_aa: CASSFQPPDRYGYTF
v_call: TRBV20-1; j_call: TRBJ2-3; clone_size: NA; d_call: NA; cdr3_nt: TGCAGTGCTAGAGGCCAGGCGGAGGACACAGATACGCAGTATTTT; cdr3_aa: CSARGQAEDTDTQYF
v_call: TRBV5-5; j_call: TRBJ1-1; clone_size: NA; d_call: NA; cdr3_nt: TGTGCCAGCAGCTTGCAGCGGCAAAAGAACACTGAAGCTTTCTTT; cdr3_aa: CASSLQRQKNTEAFF
v_call: TRBV7-9; j_call: TRBJ2-7; clone_size: few; d_call: TRBD2; cdr3_nt: TGTGCCAGCAGCTCCAGCGGCGGGGGGCGCTACGAGCAGTACTTC; cdr3_aa: CASSSSGGGRYEQYF
v_call: TRBV5-1; j_call: TRBJ2-3; clone_size: NA; d_call: NA; cdr3_nt: TGCGCCAGCAGCAGGGGACCTCAAGATACGCAGTATTTT; cdr3_aa: CASSRGPQDTQYF
v_call: TRBV7-9; j_call: TRBJ2-7; clone_size: NA; d_call: NA; cdr3_nt: TGTGCCAGCAGACTCCGGCCGAGCTCCTACGAGCAGTACTTC; cdr3_aa: CASRLRPSSYEQYF
v_call: TRBV20-1; j_call: TRBJ2-7; clone_size: NA; d_call: TRBD1; cdr3_nt: TGCAGTGCTCCAGACAGGGTGTCCGAGCAGTACTTC; cdr3_aa: CSAPDRVSEQYF
v_call: TRBV7-8; j_call: TRBJ2-1; clone_size: NA; d_call: NA; cdr3_nt: TGTGCCAGCAGCCCTAGAGTTTTTAGCTCCTACAATGAGCAGTTCTTC; cdr3_aa: CASSPRVFSSYNEQFF
v_call: TRBV12-3/TRBV12-4; j_call: TRBJ2-1; clone_size: many; d_call: TRBD2; cdr3_nt: TGTGCCAGCAGTCCTAGCGGGGGTTTCTACAATGAGCAGTTCTTC; cdr3_aa: CASSPSGGFYNEQFF
v_call: TRBV20-1; j_call: TRBJ2-7; clone_size: NA; d_call: NA; cdr3_nt: TGCAGTGCTATGAATTTTGGCTACGAGCAGTACTTC; cdr3_aa: CSAMNFGYEQYF
v_call: TRBV7-2; j_call: TRBJ2-7; clone_size: many; d_call: TRBD2; cdr3_nt: TGTGCCAGCAGCTTAACTAGCGGCTACGAGCAGTACTTC; cdr3_aa: CASSLTSGYEQYF
v_call: TRBV4-3; j_call: TRBJ2-1; clone_size: few; d_call: NA; cdr3_nt: TGCGCCAGCAGCCAAGATATGAGCTCCTACAATGAGCAGTTCTTC; cdr3_aa: CASSQDMSSYNEQFF
v_call: TRBV20-1; j_call: TRBJ2-1; clone_size: NA; d_call: NA; cdr3_nt: TGCAGTGCTAGAAGGGGACTCCAATTAGGTCTGTTCTTC; cdr3_aa: CSARRGLQLGLFF
v_call: TRBV7-2; j_call: TRBJ2-1; clone_size: NA; d_call: TRBD2; cdr3_nt: TGTGCCAGCAGCTTACAAGGGACTAGCGGGGCGAGCTCCTACAGTGAGCAGTTCTTC; cdr3_aa: CASSLQGTSGASSYSEQFF
v_call: TRBV9; j_call: TRBJ2-1; clone_size: NA; d_call: NA; cdr3_nt: TGTGCCAGCAGCGTACTCGTGGGGCCCCAAGAGACCCAGTTCTTC; cdr3_aa: CASSVLVGPQETQFF
v_call: TRBV7-2; j_call: TRBJ1-5; clone_size: NA; d_call: NA; cdr3_nt: TGTGCCAGCAGCAGGGGGGAAGGGGGCAATCAGCCCCAGCATTTT; cdr3_aa: CASSRGEGGNQPQHF
v_call: TRBV6-5; j_call: TRBJ1-2; clone_size: NA; d_call: NA; cdr3_nt: TGTGCCAGCCATCGCGGGGGGGTAATTAGCGGCTACACCTTC; cdr3_aa: CASHRGGVISGYTF
v_call: TRBV28; j_call: TRBJ2-7; clone_size: NA; d_call: TRBD2; cdr3_nt: TGTGCCAGCAGTGATAGCGGGGGGCGGGGATACGAGCAGTACTTC; cdr3_aa: CASSDSGGRGYEQYF
v_call: TRBV4-1; j_call: TRBJ1-5; clone_size: once; d_call: NA; cdr3_nt: TGCGCCAGCAGCTCGGGGGCAGGCAATCAGCCCCAGCATTTT; cdr3_aa: CASSSGAGNQPQHF
v_call: TRBV12-3/TRBV12-4; j_call: TRBJ2-7; clone_size: NA; d_call: NA; cdr3_nt: TGTGCCAGCAGTTTAGTCCTCGGCTACGAGCAGTACTTC; cdr3_aa: CASSLVLGYEQYF
v_call: TRBV12-3/TRBV12-4; j_call: TRBJ1-2; clone_size: once; d_call: NA; cdr3_nt: TGTGCCAGCAGTTTGCGGGGGACAAGCTATGGCTACACCTTC; cdr3_aa: CASSLRGTSYGYTF
v_call: TRBV7-2; j_call: TRBJ2-5; clone_size: NA; d_call: NA; cdr3_nt: TGTGCCACTAAGGGGTACAGGGCGGAGACCCAGTACTTC; cdr3_aa: CATKGYRAETQYF
v_call: TRBV6-5; j_call: TRBJ2-7; clone_size: NA; d_call: TRBD2; cdr3_nt: TGTGCCAGCAGTTACTCGGTTCGCGGGGGGGCGTTTAACTACGAGCAGTACTTC; cdr3_aa: CASSYSVRGGAFNYEQYF
v_call: TRBV29-1; j_call: TRBJ1-1; clone_size: few; d_call: NA; cdr3_nt: TGCAGCGCTGCGGAGAACACTGAAGCTTTCTTT; cdr3_aa: CSAAENTEAFF
v_call: TRBV7-2; j_call: TRBJ1-6; clone_size: NA; d_call: NA; cdr3_nt: TGTGCCAGCAGCTTAGTCGGGGGCGAGGGTTCACCCCTCCACTTT; cdr3_aa: CASSLVGGEGSPLHF
v_call: TRBV7-3; j_call: TRBJ2-1; clone_size: NA; d_call: NA; cdr3_nt: TGTGCCAGCAGCACCTCAGGGGGGAGCTCCTACAATGAGCAGTTCTTC; cdr3_aa: CASSTSGGSSYNEQFF
v_call: TRBV2; j_call: TRBJ2-1; clone_size: NA; d_call: TRBD1; cdr3_nt: TGTGCCAGCAGTCGGGACAGGGGTTCCTACAATGAGCAGTTCTTC; cdr3_aa: CASSRDRGSYNEQFF
v_call: TRBV10-3; j_call: TRBJ2-7; clone_size: NA; d_call: NA; cdr3_nt: TGTGCCATCACGGGGCCTCCCGGTGGAGAGAGCTCCTACGAGCAGTACTTC; cdr3_aa: CAITGPPGGESSYEQYF
v_call: TRBV28; j_call: TRBJ1-6; clone_size: NA; d_call: NA; cdr3_nt: TGTGCCAGCAGTTTGGTGGTGAATAATTCACCCCTCCACTTT; cdr3_aa: CASSLVVNNSPLHF
v_call: TRBV7-3; j_call: TRBJ2-1; clone_size: NA; d_call: TRBD1; cdr3_nt: TGTGCCAGCAGCACTCGGACAGGGGGGAATGAGCAGTTCTTC; cdr3_aa: CASSTRTGGNEQFF
v_call: TRBV4-3; j_call: TRBJ1-2; clone_size: NA; d_call: NA; cdr3_nt: TGCGCCAGCAGCCCCTCGACCCACCGGGCCAGGGACTATGGCTACACCTTC; cdr3_aa: CASSPSTHRARDYGYTF
v_call: TRBV15; j_call: TRBJ2-3; clone_size: NA; d_call: NA; cdr3_nt: TGTGCCACCAGCAGACCAGGGGTAGATACGCAGTATTTT; cdr3_aa: CATSRPGVDTQYF